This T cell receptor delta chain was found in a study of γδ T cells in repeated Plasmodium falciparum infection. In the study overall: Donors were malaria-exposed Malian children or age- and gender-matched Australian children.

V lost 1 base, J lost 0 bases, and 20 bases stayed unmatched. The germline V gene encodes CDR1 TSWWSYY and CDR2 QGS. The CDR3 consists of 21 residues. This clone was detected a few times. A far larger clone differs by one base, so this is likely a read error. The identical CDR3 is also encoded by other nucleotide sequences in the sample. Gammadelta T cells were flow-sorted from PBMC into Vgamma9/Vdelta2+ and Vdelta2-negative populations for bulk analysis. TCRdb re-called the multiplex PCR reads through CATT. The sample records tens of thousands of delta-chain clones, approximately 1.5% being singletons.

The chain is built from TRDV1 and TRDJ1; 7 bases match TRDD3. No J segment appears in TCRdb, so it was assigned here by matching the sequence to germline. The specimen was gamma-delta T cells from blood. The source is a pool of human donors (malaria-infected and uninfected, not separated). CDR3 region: CALGERPFFPLLLGDTDKLIF. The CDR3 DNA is TGTGCTCTTGGGGAACGGCCCTTTTTCCCACTTTTGCTGGGGGACACCGATAAACTCATCTTT.